Listed here are 3 T cell receptor beta chains from one sample, sequenced in a study of T-cell reconstitution after alpha-beta-depleted transplantation in children. A TCRbeta library incorporating unique molecular identifiers was prepared. TCRdb reanalysed the PCR reads using MiXCR and keeps one entry per CDR3 protein. The data contain 200,000 to 250,000 distinct CDR3 sequences, roughly a tenth of them seen just once; the ten biggest clones take up about 30%. The sequences come from PBMCs, collected before TCRalphabeta/CD19-depleted stem cell transplant. Receptors originate from a child in the first two years of life with acute myeloid leukemia, due to receive a stem cell transplant.

This clonotype has a count of ten or more. The V call is TRBV7-9, the J call TRBJ2-1; 8 bases are shared with TRBD2. Germline CDR1 and CDR2: SEHNR and FQNEAQ (reference sequence). Trimming cost V 3 bases and J 8 bases; bases outside gene matches: 6. The CDR3 spans 14 residues. The CDR3 region is CASSLSSGEDEQFF. As DNA, the CDR3 is TGTGCCAGCAGCTTGAGTAGCGGGGAGGATGAGCAGTTCTTC.

This clonotype was recorded at least ten times. The gene calls are TRBV29-1 and TRBJ2-1, with a tentative D call TRBD1 (6 bases). Trimming removed 4 bases at V and 0 bases at J, with 10 bases between. Germline-derived CDR1 and CDR2 are SQVTM and ANQGSEA. CDR3 length equals 14 residues. The CDR3 DNA reads as TGCAGCGTTGTCGACAGGATCTCCTACAATGAGCAGTTCTTC. It specifies CSVVDRISYNEQFF.

This clonotype was found many times. One end of the junction varies from germline; a read error may be responsible. The gene calls are TRBV29-1 and TRBJ2-5, with D perhaps TRBD1 (5 bases). The CDR3 length is 13 residues. Per germline, CDR1 SQVTM and CDR2 ANQGSEA. CDR3 in DNA: TGCAGCGTAGAAGACAGTTACGGCGAGACCCAGTACTTC. This encodes CSVEDSYGETQYF.